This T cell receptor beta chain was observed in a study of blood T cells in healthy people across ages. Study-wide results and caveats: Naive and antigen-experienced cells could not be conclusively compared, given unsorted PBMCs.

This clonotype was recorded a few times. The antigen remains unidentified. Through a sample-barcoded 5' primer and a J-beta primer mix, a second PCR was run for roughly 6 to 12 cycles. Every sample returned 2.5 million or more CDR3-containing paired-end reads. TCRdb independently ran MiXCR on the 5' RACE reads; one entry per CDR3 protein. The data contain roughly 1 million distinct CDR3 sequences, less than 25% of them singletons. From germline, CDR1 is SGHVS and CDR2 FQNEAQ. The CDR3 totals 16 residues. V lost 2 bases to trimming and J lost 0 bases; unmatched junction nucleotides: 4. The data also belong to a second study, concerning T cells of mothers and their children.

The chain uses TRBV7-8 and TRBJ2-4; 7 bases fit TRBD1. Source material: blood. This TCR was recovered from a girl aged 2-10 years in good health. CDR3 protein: CASSLLRGRAKNIQYF. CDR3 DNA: TGTGCCAGCAGCTTATTGAGGGGGCGAGCCAAAAACATTCAGTACTTC.